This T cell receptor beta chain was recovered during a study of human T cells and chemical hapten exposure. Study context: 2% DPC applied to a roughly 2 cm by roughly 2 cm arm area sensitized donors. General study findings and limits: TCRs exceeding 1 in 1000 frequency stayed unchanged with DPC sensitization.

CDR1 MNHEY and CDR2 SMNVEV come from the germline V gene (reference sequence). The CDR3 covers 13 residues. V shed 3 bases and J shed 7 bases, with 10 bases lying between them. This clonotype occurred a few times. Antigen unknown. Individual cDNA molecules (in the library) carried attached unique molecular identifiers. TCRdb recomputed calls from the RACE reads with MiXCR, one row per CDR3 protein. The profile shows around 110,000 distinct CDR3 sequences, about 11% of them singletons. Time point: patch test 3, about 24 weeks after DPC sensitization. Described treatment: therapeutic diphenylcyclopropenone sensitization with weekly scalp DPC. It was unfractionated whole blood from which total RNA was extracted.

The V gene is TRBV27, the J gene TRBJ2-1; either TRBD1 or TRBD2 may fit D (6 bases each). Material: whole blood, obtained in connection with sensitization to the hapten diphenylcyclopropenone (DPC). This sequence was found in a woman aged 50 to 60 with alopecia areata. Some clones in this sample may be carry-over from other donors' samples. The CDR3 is CASSLRGENEQFF. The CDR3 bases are TGTGCCAGCAGTTTGAGGGGGGAAAATGAGCAGTTCTTC.